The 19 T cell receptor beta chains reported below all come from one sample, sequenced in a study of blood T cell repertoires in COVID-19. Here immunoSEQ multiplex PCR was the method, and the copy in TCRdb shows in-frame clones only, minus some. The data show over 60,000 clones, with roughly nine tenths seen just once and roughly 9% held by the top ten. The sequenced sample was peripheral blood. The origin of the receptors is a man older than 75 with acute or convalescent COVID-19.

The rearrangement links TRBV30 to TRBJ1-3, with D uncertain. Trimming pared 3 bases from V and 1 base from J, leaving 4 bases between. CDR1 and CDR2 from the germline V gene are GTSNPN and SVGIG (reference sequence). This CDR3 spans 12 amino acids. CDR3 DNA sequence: TGTGCCTGGAGAGCATCTGGAAACACCATATATTTT. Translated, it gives CAWRASGNTIYF.

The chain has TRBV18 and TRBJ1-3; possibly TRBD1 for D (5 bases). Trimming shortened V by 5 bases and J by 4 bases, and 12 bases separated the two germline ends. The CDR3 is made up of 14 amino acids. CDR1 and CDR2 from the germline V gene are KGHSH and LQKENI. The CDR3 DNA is TGTGCCAGCTCAGACAGCATACGGGGAAACACCATATATTTT. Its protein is CASSDSIRGNTIYF.

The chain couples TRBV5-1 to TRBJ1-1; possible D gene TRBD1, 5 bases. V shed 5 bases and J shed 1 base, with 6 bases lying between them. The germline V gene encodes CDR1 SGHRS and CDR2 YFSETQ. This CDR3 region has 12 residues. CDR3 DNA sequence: TGCGCCAGCAGAGACAGGAACACTGAAGCTTTCTTT. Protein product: CASRDRNTEAFF.

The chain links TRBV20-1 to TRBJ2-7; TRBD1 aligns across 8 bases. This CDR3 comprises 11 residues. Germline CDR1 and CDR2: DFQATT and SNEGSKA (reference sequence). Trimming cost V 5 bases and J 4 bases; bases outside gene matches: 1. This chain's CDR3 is CSAYRGYEQYF. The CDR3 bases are TGCAGTGCTTACAGGGGGTACGAGCAGTACTTC.

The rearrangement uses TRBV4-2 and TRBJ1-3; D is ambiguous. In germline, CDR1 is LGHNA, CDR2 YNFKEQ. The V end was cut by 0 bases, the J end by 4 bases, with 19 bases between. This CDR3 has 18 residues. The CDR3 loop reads CASSQEGGQPFSGNTIYF. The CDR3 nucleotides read TGTGCCAGCAGCCAAGAGGGAGGCCAACCGTTCTCGGGAAACACCATATATTTT.

The CDR3 here is CSAASADTQYF. The CDR3 DNA reads as TGCAGTGCTGCTAGTGCGGATACGCAGTATTTT. The chain combines TRBV20-1 with TRBJ2-3, with D uncertain. This CDR3 has 11 residues. CDR1 is DFQATT and CDR2 is SNEGSKA in the germline V gene (reference sequence). V was pared by 5 bases and J by 6 bases, with 9 bases between.

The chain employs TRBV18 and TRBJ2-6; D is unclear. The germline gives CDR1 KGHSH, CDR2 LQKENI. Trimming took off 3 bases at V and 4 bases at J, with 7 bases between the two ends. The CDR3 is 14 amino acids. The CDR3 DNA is TGTGCCAGCTCACCTACATCCGGGGCCAACGTCCTGACTTTC. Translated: CASSPTSGANVLTF.

The CDR3 DNA sequence: TGTGCCAGCAGGACCACCGGGACTAGCGGGGGGGGACTCACCGGGGAGCTGTTTTTT. This gives the protein CASRTTGTSGGGLTGELFF. This chain connects TRBV2 to TRBJ2-2; 16 bases are shared with TRBD2. Trimming removed 6 bases from V and 4 bases from J; junction bases left unmatched: 11. In germline, CDR1 is SNHLY, CDR2 FYNNEI. The CDR3 runs 19 residues. Filled out from reference TRBV2 and TRBJ2-2, the complete variable domain reads EPEVTQTPSHQVTQMGQEVILRCVPISNHLYFYWYRQILGQKVEFLVSFYNNEISEKSEIFDDQFSVERPDGSNFTLKIRSTKLEDSAMYFCASRTTGTSGGGLTGELFFGEGSRLTVL.

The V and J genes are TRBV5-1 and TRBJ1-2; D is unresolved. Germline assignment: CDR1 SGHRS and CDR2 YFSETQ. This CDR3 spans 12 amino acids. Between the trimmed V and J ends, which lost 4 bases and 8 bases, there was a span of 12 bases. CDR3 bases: TGCGCCAGCAGCACCGGTCACGTCGGCTACACCTTC. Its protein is CASSTGHVGYTF.

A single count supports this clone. The CDR3 sequence: CASSPLHGGGQPQHF. The CDR3 nucleotides are TGTGCCAGCAGCCCCCTACACGGGGGAGGCCAGCCCCAGCATTTT. This rearrangement joins TRBV3-1 (or the pseudogene TRBV3-2) to TRBJ1-5; D is perhaps TRBD1 (5 bases). The germline CDR1 and CDR2 sequences are LGHDT and YNNKEL (reference sequence). V gave up 4 bases and J gave up 7 bases, with 17 bases separating them. This CDR3 spans 15 amino acids.

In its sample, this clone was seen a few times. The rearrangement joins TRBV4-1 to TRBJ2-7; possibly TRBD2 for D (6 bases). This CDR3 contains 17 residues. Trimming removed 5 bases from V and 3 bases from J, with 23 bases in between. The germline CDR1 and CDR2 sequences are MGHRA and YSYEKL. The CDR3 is CASSASPVGGIDYEQYF. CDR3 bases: TGCGCCAGCAGCGCCTCCCCCGTGGGGGGAATAGACTACGAGCAGTACTTC.

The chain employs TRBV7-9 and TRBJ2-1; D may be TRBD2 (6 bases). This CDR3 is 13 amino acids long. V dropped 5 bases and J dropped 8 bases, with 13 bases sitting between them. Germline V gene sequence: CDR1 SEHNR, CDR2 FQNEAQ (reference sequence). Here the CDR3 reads CASSAPGEDEQFF. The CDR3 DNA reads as TGTGCCAGCAGCGCCCCCGGGGAGGATGAGCAGTTCTTC.

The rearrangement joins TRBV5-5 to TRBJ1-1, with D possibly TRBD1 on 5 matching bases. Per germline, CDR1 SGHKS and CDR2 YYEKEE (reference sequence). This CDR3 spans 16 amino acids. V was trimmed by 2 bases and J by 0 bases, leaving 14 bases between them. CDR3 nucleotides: TGTGCCAGCAGCTTCCAACCGGGGGGTCTGAACACTGAAGCTTTCTTT. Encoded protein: CASSFQPGGLNTEAFF.

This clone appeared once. CDR3 in amino acids: CATEGTGRSGYTF. As DNA, the CDR3 is TGTGCCACTGAAGGGACGGGGAGGAGTGGCTACACCTTC. V gene TRBV2 combines with J gene TRBJ1-2, with TRBD1 as a possible D gene (5 bases). This CDR3 has 13 residues. Per the germline V gene, CDR1 is SNHLY and CDR2 is FYNNEI. Between the trimmed V and J ends, which lost 10 bases and 7 bases, there was a span of 19 bases.

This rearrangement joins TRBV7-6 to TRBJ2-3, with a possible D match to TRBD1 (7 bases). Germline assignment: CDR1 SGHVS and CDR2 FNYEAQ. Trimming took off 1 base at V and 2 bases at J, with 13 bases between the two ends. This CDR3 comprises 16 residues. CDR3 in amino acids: CASSLGQGGTTDTQYF. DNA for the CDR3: TGTGCCAGCAGCTTAGGGCAGGGGGGCACCACAGATACGCAGTATTTT.

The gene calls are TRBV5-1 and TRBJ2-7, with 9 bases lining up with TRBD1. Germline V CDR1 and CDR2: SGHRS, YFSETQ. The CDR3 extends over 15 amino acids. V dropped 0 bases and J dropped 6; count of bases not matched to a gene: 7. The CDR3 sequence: CASSLGRTGEGEQYF. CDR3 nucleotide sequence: TGCGCCAGCAGCTTGGGTCGGACAGGGGAAGGCGAGCAGTACTTC.

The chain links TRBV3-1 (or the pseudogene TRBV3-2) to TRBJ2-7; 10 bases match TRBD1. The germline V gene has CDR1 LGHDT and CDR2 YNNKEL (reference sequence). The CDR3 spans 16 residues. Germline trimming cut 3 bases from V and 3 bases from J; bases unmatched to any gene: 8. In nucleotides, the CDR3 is TGTGCCAGCAGCCAGAGACAGGGGGCGAGAATCTACGAGCAGTACTTC. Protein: CASSQRQGARIYEQYF.

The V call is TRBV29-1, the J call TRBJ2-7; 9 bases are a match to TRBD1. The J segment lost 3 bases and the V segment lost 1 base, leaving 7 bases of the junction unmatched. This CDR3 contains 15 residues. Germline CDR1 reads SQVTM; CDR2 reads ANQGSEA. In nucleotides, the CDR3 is TGCAGCGTTGAAGGACGGACAGGGGCTAGCTACGAGCAGTACTTC. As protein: CSVEGRTGASYEQYF.

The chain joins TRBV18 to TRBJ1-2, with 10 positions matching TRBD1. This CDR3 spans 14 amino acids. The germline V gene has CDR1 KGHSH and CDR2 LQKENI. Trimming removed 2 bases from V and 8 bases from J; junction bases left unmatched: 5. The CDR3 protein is CASSPSGQGGGYTF. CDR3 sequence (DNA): TGTGCCAGCTCACCATCCGGACAGGGGGGCGGCTACACCTTC.